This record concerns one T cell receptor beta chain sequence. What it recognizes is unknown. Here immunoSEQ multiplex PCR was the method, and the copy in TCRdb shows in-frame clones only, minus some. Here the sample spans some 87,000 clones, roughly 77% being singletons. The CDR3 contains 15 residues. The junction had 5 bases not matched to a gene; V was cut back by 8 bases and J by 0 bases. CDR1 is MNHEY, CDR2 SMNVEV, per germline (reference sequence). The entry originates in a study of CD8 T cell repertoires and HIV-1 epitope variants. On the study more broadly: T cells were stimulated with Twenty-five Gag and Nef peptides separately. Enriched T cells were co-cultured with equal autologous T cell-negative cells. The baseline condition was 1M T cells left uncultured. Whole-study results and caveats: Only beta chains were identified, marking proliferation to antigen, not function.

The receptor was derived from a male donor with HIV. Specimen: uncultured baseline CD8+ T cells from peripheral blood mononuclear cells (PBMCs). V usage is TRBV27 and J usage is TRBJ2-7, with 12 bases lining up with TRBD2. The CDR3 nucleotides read TGTGCCAGCCACCGACTAGCGGGAGCCTCCTACGAGCAGTACTTC. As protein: CASHRLAGASYEQYF.